Sequencing of this T cell receptor (beta chain) was carried out in a study of immune cell composition in non-small cell lung cancer. Trimming stripped 2 bases from V and 0 bases from J, with 5 bases between. The length of the CDR3 is 13 residues. Germline assignment: CDR1 SGHDT and CDR2 YYEEEE. TCRdb's copy holds only in-frame clones and misses some; the assay was immunoSEQ multiplex PCR. Seen here are some 8,500 clones, about 80% observed once, and the top ten hold around 9.9%. Regarding the study as a whole: In adenocarcinoma, maximal tumour-associated clone frequency tracked TIL tumour reactivity. Dominant in vivo tumour-associated clones were not shown to share tumour-reactive sequences.

With respect to this clone: Its specificity is not known.

The receptor comes from a human donor with non-small cell lung cancer. The sample taken for sequencing was lung tumor tissue. The V call is TRBV5-6, the J call TRBJ1-1; no clear D gene. The CDR3 coding sequence is TGTGCCAGCAGCTTCCTCATGAACACTGAAGCTTTCTTT. This sequence encodes CASSFLMNTEAFF.